This TCR beta chain was sequenced in a study of CD8+ T cells in alopecia areata. Background on the study: Twice a day, 5 to 10 mg of oral tofacitinib was administered to treated patients. Study observations and caveats: Lesional scalp, notably in alopecia totalis/universalis, had clonality above that of normal scalp. Clarity of TCR sharing across patients fell short of that in mice, possibly HLA-related.

Trimming removed 6 bases from V and 0 bases from J; junction bases left unmatched: 8. The CDR3 has 18 amino acids. CDR1 is SQVTM and CDR2 is ANQGSEA in the germline V gene. The study team obtained lesional scalp punch biopsies and peripheral blood from alopecia areata patients. Concerning this clone itself: Antigen: not known.

Following extraction, RNA underwent reverse transcription to cDNA, which served as the sequencing template. Profiling relied on immunoSEQ multiplex PCR, and the TCRdb table lists in-frame clones only, not all of them. The data contain approximately 59,000 clones, around half of them singletons. Material: CD8+ T cells sorted from blood, obtained at week 0. The V gene is TRBV29-1, the J gene TRBJ2-1; TRBD2 agrees at 16 bases. This TCR derives from a human donor with alopecia areata. The CDR3 bases are TGCAGCGTACAGGGACTAGCGGGAGGGCCAGTCTCCTACAATGAGCAGTTCTTC. Protein product: CSVQGLAGGPVSYNEQFF.